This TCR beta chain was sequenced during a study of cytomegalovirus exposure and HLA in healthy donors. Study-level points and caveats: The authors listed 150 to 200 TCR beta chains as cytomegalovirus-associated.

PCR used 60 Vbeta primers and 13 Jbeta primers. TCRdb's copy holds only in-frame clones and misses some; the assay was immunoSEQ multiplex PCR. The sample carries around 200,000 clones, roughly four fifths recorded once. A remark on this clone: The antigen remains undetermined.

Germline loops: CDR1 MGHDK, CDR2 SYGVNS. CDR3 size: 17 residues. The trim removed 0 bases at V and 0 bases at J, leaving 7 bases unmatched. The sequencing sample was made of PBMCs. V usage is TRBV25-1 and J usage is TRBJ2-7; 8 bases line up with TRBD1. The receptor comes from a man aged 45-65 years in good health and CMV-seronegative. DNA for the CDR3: TGTGCCAGCAGTGAATATGGTACCGGGACAGGCTCCTACGAGCAGTACTTC. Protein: CASSEYGTGTGSYEQYF.